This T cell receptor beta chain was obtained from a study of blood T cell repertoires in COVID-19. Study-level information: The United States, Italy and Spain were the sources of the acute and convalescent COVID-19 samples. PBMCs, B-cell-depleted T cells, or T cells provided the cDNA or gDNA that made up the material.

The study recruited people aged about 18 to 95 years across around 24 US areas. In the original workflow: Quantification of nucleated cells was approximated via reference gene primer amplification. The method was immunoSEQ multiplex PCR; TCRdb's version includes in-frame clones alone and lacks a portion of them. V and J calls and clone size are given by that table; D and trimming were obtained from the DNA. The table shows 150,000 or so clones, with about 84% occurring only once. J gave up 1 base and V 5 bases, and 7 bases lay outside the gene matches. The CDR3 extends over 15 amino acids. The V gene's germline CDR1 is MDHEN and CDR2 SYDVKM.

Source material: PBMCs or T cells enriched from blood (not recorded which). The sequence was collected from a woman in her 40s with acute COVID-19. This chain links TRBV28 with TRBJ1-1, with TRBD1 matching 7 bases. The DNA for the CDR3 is TGTGCCAGCAGTGATTTAGGGACAGAGAACACTGAAGCTTTCTTT. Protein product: CASSDLGTENTEAFF.